A selection of T cell receptor beta chains follows, all from one sample in a study of radiotherapy plus CTLA-4 blockade in lung cancer. Only in-frame clones appear in the TCRdb table, and some are missing; sequencing was by immunoSEQ multiplex PCR. The table lists approximately 85,000 clones, approximately 80% of them singletons, with roughly 15% in the top ten. This sample comprised peripheral blood, obtained from a patient treated with radiotherapy plus ipilimumab. The receptors were gathered from a human donor with non-small cell lung cancer that progressed on radiotherapy plus ipilimumab. CDR3s include the opening cysteine and the closing phenylalanine or tryptophan. D genes are given only for firm matches. Rows may omit the clone size; those that give it use once, few, many or a size class.

TRBV6-5	TRBJ2-7	11	NA	NA	TGTGCCAGCAGCAGAACCGGGACGGAGTACTTC	CASSRTGTEYF
TRBV20-1	TRBJ2-1	11	NA	NA	TGCAGTGCTAGGGGAGTTGATGAGCAGTTCTTC	CSARGVDEQFF
TRBV19	TRBJ1-2	14	NA	TRBD1	TGTGCCAGTAGTCCGGGACAGGGACCCTATGGCTACACCTTC	CASSPGQGPYGYTF
TRBV6-1	TRBJ1-1	13	NA	NA	TGTGCCAGCCCCGGGGCACCGAACACTGAAGCTTTCTTT	CASPGAPNTEAFF
TRBV2	TRBJ2-5	17	once	TRBD2	TGTGCCAGCAGTGATTGGACTAGCGGGGGGGGAAAAGAGACCCAGTACTTC	CASSDWTSGGGKETQYF
TRBV19	TRBJ2-2	14	NA	TRBD1	TGTGCCAGTAGCCAGGGGGCGAATGCCGGGGAGCTGTTTTTT	CASSQGANAGELFF
TRBV2	TRBJ1-1	13	NA	NA	TGTGCCAGCAGTGAGGGGGCCAACACTGAAGCTTTCTTT	CASSEGANTEAFF
TRBV28	TRBJ1-6	16	NA	NA	TGTGCCAGCAGTACCGGGTGGGGGACGAGGAATTCACCCCTCCACTTT	CASSTGWGTRNSPLHF
TRBV19	TRBJ1-1	15	NA	NA	TGTGCCAGTAGTACCATCCCGACAGGTAACACTGAAGCTTTCTTT	CASSTIPTGNTEAFF
TRBV30	TRBJ1-3	12	NA	NA	TGTGCCTGGAAACAAATTGGAAACACCATATATTTT	CAWKQIGNTIYF
TRBV7-9	TRBJ1-4	15	NA	NA	TGTGCCAGCAGCTTAGAAGGAACAACTAATGAAAAACTGTTTTTT	CASSLEGTTNEKLFF
TRBV5-1	TRBJ1-1	14	NA	TRBD1	TGCGCCAGCAGCTTGGCCGAGGGACAGGGGAGAGCTTTCTTT	CASSLAEGQGRAFF
TRBV7-3	TRBJ2-2	14	NA	NA	TGTGCCAGCAGCTTGGGACTGCACACCGGGGAGCTGTTTTTT	CASSLGLHTGELFF
TRBV6-1	TRBJ1-5	14	few	NA	TGTGCCAGCAGTGAAACGGGAGGGAATCAGCCCCAGCATTTT	CASSETGGNQPQHF
TRBV4-2	TRBJ1-5	15	NA	NA	TGTGCCAGCAGCTACTCCCAGGACATCAATCAGCCCCAGCATTTT	CASSYSQDINQPQHF
TRBV5-1	TRBJ1-1	14	NA	TRBD1	TGCGCCAGCAGCATAAACAGGGGGAACACTGAAGCTTTCTTT	CASSINRGNTEAFF
TRBV6-1	TRBJ1-5	16	NA	TRBD1	TGTGCCAGCAGCGAATTCCCGGGACAGGTGGGCCAGCCCCAGCATTTT	CASSEFPGQVGQPQHF
TRBV2	TRBJ1-1	13	NA	NA	TGTGCCAGCAATTTCGACCTGAACACTGAAGCTTTCTTT	CASNFDLNTEAFF
TRBV28	TRBJ1-4	15	NA	NA	TGTGCCAGCAGTTTTTTCAGGTCGACTAATGAAAAACTGTTTTTT	CASSFFRSTNEKLFF
TRBV29-1	TRBJ1-1	13	NA	NA	TGCAGCGTTGATGGGCTTCGGGGGAATGAAGCTTTCTTT	CSVDGLRGNEAFF
TRBV19	TRBJ1-5	19	NA	NA	TGTGCCAGTAGTATAGCGAAGGGCAGGACCCAAGCAGGCAATCAGCCCCAGCATTTT	CASSIAKGRTQAGNQPQHF
TRBV6-5	TRBJ2-2	15	NA	NA	TGTGCCAGCAGTTACTCCAACAGGGACGCCGGGGAGCTGTTTTTT	CASSYSNRDAGELFF
TRBV19	TRBJ2-2	15	NA	NA	TGTGCCAGTAGCTATCGGGCAGGTCGGCCCGGGGAGCTGTTTTTT	CASSYRAGRPGELFF
TRBV2	TRBJ2-3	15	NA	NA	TGTGCCACCCGGGAAGCACCGTCCACCTCCGATACGCAGTATTTT	CATREAPSTSDTQYF
TRBV9	TRBJ1-3	14	few	NA	TGTGCCAGCAGCGTAGGGCAGGTGGGAAACACCATATATTTT	CASSVGQVGNTIYF
TRBV9	TRBJ2-1	15	NA	NA	TGTGCCAGCAGCGTAAGCGGCAGTGCCTACAATGAGCAGTTCTTC	CASSVSGSAYNEQFF
TRBV25-1	TRBJ1-4	15	NA	NA	TGTGCCAGCAGCCTCTGGGGTCCCGGGGATGAAAAACTGTTTTTT	CASSLWGPGDEKLFF
TRBV6-1	TRBJ2-2	13	NA	NA	TGCCGGACATTCAGTAGGAACACCGGGGAGCTGTTTTTT	CRTFSRNTGELFF
TRBV7-2	TRBJ2-7	14	NA	NA	TGTGCCAGCAGCTCCGACGGGAACTCCTACGAGCAGTACTTC	CASSSDGNSYEQYF
TRBV4-2	TRBJ1-4	14	NA	NA	TGTGCCAGCAGCCAAGATTCGGGGGTTGGAAAACTGTTTTTT	CASSQDSGVGKLFF
TRBV16	TRBJ1-5	16	NA	TRBD1	TGTGCCAGCAGCCTTACCCCGGGACAGGACAATCAGCCCCAGCATTTT	CASSLTPGQDNQPQHF
TRBV7-2	TRBJ2-7	17	few	TRBD2	TGTGCCAGCAGCTTAGTGGAACTAGCGGGAGGGCCGGTCGAGCAGTACTTC	CASSLVELAGGPVEQYF
TRBV18	TRBJ2-7	14	NA	TRBD1	TGTGCCAGCTCATCCGGGACAGGCGATCCCGAGCAGTACTTC	CASSSGTGDPEQYF
TRBV7-2	TRBJ1-1	14	NA	TRBD1	TGTGCCAGCAGCCTGTACAGGGGAAGGACTGAAGCTTTCTTT	CASSLYRGRTEAFF
TRBV4-1	TRBJ1-1	13	NA	NA	TGCGCCAGCAGCCAAGGTTGGGGCACTGAAGCTTTCTTT	CASSQGWGTEAFF
TRBV29-1	TRBJ1-1	13	once	NA	TGCAGCGTTGAAAGGACAATGAACACTGAAGCTTTCTTT	CSVERTMNTEAFF
TRBV10-3	TRBJ2-1	16	NA	TRBD2	TGTGCCATCAGTGAGATTGTACTAGCGGGGTACAATGAGCAGTTCTTC	CAISEIVLAGYNEQFF
TRBV7-9	TRBJ2-3	17	NA	NA	TGTGCCAGCAGCTTAGACATTTTTCGTCCTAGCACAGATACGCAGTATTTT	CASSLDIFRPSTDTQYF
TRBV27	TRBJ2-5	16	NA	TRBD1	TGTGCCAGCAGTTTATACCGGACAGGGGGTTTTGAGACCCAGTACTTC	CASSLYRTGGFETQYF
TRBV6-1	TRBJ2-1	16	NA	TRBD1	TGTGCCAGCAGTGAAGTGGGGACAGGCTCCTACAATGAGCAGTTCTTC	CASSEVGTGSYNEQFF
TRBV7-8	TRBJ1-6	17	NA	NA	TGTGCCAGCAGCTTAGAGGGAGCGAGCTCCTATAATTCACCCCTCCACTTT	CASSLEGASSYNSPLHF
TRBV7-2	TRBJ2-7	15	few	TRBD2	TGTGCCAGCAGCTTCTCCTCTAGCGGGGCCGACGAGCAGTACTTC	CASSFSSSGADEQYF
TRBV9	TRBJ2-1	15	NA	TRBD2	TGTGCCAGCCCTCTCCGGGGAGGGCCCTACAATGAGCAGTTCTTC	CASPLRGGPYNEQFF
TRBV5-6	TRBJ2-7	11	NA	NA	TGTGCCAGCAGCTTTTCCCACGAGCAGTACTTC	CASSFSHEQYF
TRBV9	TRBJ1-2	14	NA	NA	TGTGCCAGCAGCGCACTGGGTGACAGCTGGGGCTACACCTTC	CASSALGDSWGYTF
TRBV7-8	TRBJ1-3	14	NA	NA	TGTGCCAGCAGCCGATCGGTCTTCGGAAACACCATATATTTT	CASSRSVFGNTIYF